This T cell receptor (beta chain) was sequenced for a study of early T cells in non-severe SARS-CoV-2 infection. From the 5' RACE reads, TCRdb called clonotypes with MiXCR, one entry per CDR3 protein. The table shows nearly 95,000 distinct CDR3 sequences, with approximately 15% occurring only once. The CDR3 loop spans 13 amino acids. CDR1 and CDR2 (germline): PRHDT, FYEKMQ (reference sequence). With V trimmed by 4 bases and J by 4 bases, 2 bases remained unmatched. This clonotype was picked up a small number of times. The sequences come from whole blood, collected at baseline. The clonotype was recovered from an adult who was a healthcare worker with PCR-confirmed SARS-CoV-2 infection or an uninfected control (not recorded which). V and J are TRBV13 and TRBJ2-7; 9 nucleotides align to TRBD1. The CDR3: CASSYRGQYEQYF. In nucleotides, the CDR3 is TGTGCCAGCAGCTACAGGGGGCAGTACGAGCAGTACTTC.